This T cell receptor (beta chain) was found in a study of chemoradiotherapy in HPV16-positive cancers. The repertoire was sequenced with immunoSEQ multiplex PCR; TCRdb's copy has only in-frame clones and lacks some. The sample contains about 15,000 clones, 65% to 80% of which appear only once. Trimming at V came to 3 bases and at J to 7 bases, leaving 11 bases not matched to a gene. CDR3 size: 17 residues. Germline V gene sequence: CDR1 SGHRS, CDR2 YFSETQ. The V gene is TRBV5-1, the J gene TRBJ1-6; 9 bases fit TRBD1. The sample consisted of tumor tissue, taken from a patient who underwent chemoradiotherapy. The source is a human donor with HPV-associated anogenital cancer. Here the CDR3 reads CASSSDPGQGLNSPLHF. CDR3 in DNA: TGCGCCAGCAGCTCGGACCCGGGACAGGGTCTAAATTCACCCCTCCACTTT.